Given below is one T cell receptor (beta chain) in context. J was trimmed by 0 bases and V by 6 bases; bases with no gene match: 1. Germline V gene sequence: CDR1 MRHNA, CDR2 SNTAGT. The CDR3 runs to 14 residues. This sample stems from a study of T cell changes during pregnancy in multiple sclerosis. TCRdb keeps only in-frame clones here, not all; method: immunoSEQ multiplex PCR. The profile covers approximately 46,000 clones, with around 91% appearing a single time and under 6.5% taken by the ten largest. Source: peripheral blood, taken after pregnancy. The TCR comes from a female donor in good health, enrolled as a control in a pregnancy study. The V call is TRBV6-4, the J call TRBJ2-2; 7 bases map to TRBD1. This chain's CDR3 is CASRGTANTGELFF. CDR3 DNA sequence: TGTGCCAGCAGAGGGACAGCGAACACCGGGGAGCTGTTTTTT.